This T cell receptor beta chain was captured by sequencing in a study of T-cell reconstitution after alpha-beta-depleted transplantation in children. Using unique molecular identifiers, the investigators prepared the TCRbeta library. MiXCR, run by TCRdb on the PCR reads, gives a single entry per CDR3 protein. Of almost 500,000 distinct CDR3 sequences in the sample, approximately 12% were seen once. V lost 6 bases to trimming and J lost 4 bases, with 6 bases between them. The CDR3 runs 11 residues. This clonotype was recorded many times. The chain employs TRBV12-3 or TRBV12-4 and TRBJ2-5; no definite D call. Sample: PBMCs from the stem cell graft donor, taken from the stem cell graft. This clonotype was sampled from a human donor who donated a stem cell graft to a child with combined immunodeficiency. The CDR3 sequence is CASRTGETQYF. In DNA form, the CDR3 reads TGTGCCAGCAGGACTGGAGAGACCCAGTACTTC.